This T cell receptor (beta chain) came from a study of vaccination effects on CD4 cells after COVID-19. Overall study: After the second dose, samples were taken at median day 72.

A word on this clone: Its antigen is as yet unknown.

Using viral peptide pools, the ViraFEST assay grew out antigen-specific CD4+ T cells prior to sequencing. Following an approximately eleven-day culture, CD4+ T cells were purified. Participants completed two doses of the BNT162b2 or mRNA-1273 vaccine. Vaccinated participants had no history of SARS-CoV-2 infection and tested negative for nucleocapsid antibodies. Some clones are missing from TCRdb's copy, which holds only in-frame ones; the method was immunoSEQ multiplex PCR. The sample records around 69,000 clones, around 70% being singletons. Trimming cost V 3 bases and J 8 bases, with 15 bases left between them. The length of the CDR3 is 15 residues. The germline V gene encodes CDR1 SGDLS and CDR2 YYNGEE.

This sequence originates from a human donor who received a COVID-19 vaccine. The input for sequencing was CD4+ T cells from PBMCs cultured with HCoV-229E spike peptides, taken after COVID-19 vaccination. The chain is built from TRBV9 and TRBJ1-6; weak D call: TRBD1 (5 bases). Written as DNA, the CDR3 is TGTGCCAGCAGCGCCGGGACCATGGTGGATTCACCCCTCCACTTT. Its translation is CASSAGTMVDSPLHF. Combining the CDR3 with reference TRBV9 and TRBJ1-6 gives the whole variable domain DSGVTQTPKHLITATGQRVTLRCSPRSGDLSVYWYQQSLDQGLQFLIQYYNGEERAKGNILERFSAQQFPDLHSELNLSSLELGDSALYFCASSAGTMVDSPLHFGNGTRLTVT.